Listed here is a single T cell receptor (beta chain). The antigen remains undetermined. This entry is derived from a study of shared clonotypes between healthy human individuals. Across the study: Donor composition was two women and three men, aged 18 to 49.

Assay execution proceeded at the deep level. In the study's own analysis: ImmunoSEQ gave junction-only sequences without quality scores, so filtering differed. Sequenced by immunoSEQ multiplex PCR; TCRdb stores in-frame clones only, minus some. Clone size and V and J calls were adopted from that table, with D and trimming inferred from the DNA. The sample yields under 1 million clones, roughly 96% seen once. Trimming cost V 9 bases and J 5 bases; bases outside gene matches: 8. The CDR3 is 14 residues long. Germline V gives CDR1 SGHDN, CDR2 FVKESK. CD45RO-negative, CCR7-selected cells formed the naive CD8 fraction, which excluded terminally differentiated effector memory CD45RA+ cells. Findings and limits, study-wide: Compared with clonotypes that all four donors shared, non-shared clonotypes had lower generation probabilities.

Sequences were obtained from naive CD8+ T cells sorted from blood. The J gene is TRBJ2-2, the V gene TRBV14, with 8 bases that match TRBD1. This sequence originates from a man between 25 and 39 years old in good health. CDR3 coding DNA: TGTGCCAGTCGGACAGGGTCATATACCGGGGAGCTGTTTTTT. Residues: CASRTGSYTGELFF.